The 12 T cell receptor beta chains below were found in one sample sequenced in a study of cytomegalovirus exposure and HLA in healthy donors. The PCR contained 60 Vbeta and 13 Jbeta primers. Generated by immunoSEQ multiplex PCR, the TCRdb table keeps only in-frame clones and is missing some. The table lists some 140,000 clones, approximately 60% of them singletons. Material for sequencing was PBMCs. The receptors originated from a human donor in good health.

This chain connects TRBV19 to TRBJ2-2; a weak D match, TRBD1 (5 bases). CDR1 is LNHDA, CDR2 SQIVND, per germline (reference sequence). CDR3 length: 13 residues. Trimming removed 10 bases from V and 5 bases from J, with 14 bases in between. The CDR3 coding sequence is TGTGCCACCAGCCCAACAGGAACCGGGGAGCTGTTTTTT. Residues: CATSPTGTGELFF.

This chain connects TRBV29-1 to TRBJ2-1; no reliable D call. Trimming pared 0 bases from V and 4 bases from J, leaving 13 bases between. This CDR3 has 15 residues. Per germline, CDR1 SQVTM and CDR2 ANQGSEA. The CDR3 loop reads CSVEDWRSQYNEQFF. The CDR3 nucleotides are TGCAGCGTTGAAGATTGGCGGTCCCAGTACAATGAGCAGTTCTTC.

This clone was observed a handful of times. J is TRBJ2-7 and V is TRBV5-5, with D possibly being TRBD1 (5 bases). The CDR3 runs 13 residues. Germline CDR1 SGHKS, CDR2 YYEKEE (reference sequence). V gave up 4 bases and J gave up 4 bases, with 12 bases separating them. CDR3: CASSPDTTYEQYF. The DNA of the CDR3 is TGTGCCAGCAGCCCGGACACGACATACGAGCAGTACTTC. Based on the CDR3 plus reference TRBV5-5 and TRBJ2-7, the full variable domain is DAGVTQSPTHLIKTRGQQVTLRCSPISGHKSVSWYQQVLGQGPQFIFQYYEKEERGRGNFPDRFSARQFPNYSSELNVNALLLGDSALYLCASSPDTTYEQYFGPGTRLTVT.

This clone is a singleton in its sample. The gene calls are TRBV7-2 and TRBJ2-5; unclear D gene. In germline, CDR1 is SGHTA, CDR2 FQGNSA. The CDR3 length is 14 residues. V shed 1 base and J shed 0 bases, with 6 bases lying between them. The CDR3 DNA sequence: TGTGCCAGCAGCTTAGATTCGTACCAAGAGACCCAGTACTTC. It specifies CASSLDSYQETQYF.

The V gene is TRBV19, the J gene TRBJ1-5; 8 bases align to TRBD1. The CDR3 length is 15 residues. Germline-derived CDR1 and CDR2 are LNHDA and SQIVND (reference sequence). Losses at the gene ends were 6 bases for V and 3 bases for J; bases not matched to a gene: 7. Written as DNA, the CDR3 is TGTGCCAGTAGGCTGACAGGGGCCCCCAATCAGCCCCAGCATTTT. It is translated as CASRLTGAPNQPQHF. Filled out from reference TRBV19 and TRBJ1-5, the complete variable domain reads DGGITQSPKYLFRKEGQNVTLSCEQNLNHDAMYWYRQDPGQGLRLIYYSQIVNDFQKGDIAEGYSVSREKKESFPLTVTSAQKNPTAFYLCASRLTGAPNQPQHFGDGTRLSIL.

The chain carries TRBV7-8 and TRBJ2-7; tentative D call: TRBD1 (5 bases). V was cut by 5 bases and J by 7 bases, with 9 bases left in between. CDR3 length equals 11 residues. Germline lookup yields CDR1 SGHVS and CDR2 FQNEAQ. The DNA for the CDR3 is TGTGCCAGCAGCCCCAGACAGGAGCAGTACTTC. Its protein is CASSPRQEQYF. Using reference TRBV7-8 and TRBJ2-7 for the parts outside the CDR3, the full variable domain is GAGVSQSPRYKVAKRGQDVALRCDPISGHVSLFWYQQALGQGPEFLTYFQNEAQLDKSGLPSDRFFAERPEGSVSTLKIQRTQQEDSAVYLCASSPRQEQYFGPGTRLTVT.

This clone was counted once. The chain employs TRBV19 and TRBJ1-4, with 7 nucleotides matching TRBD1. Per germline, CDR1 LNHDA and CDR2 SQIVND (reference sequence). CDR3 length: 20 amino acids. The ends lost 5 bases at V and 11 bases at J; junction bases unmatched: 29. As DNA, the CDR3 is TGTGCCAGTAGTCCCCCAAGGGGACAGTCGGGCCGCATACAGCCATGGAAACTGTTTTTT. It translates to CASSPPRGQSGRIQPWKLFF.

This clone was counted once. V usage is TRBV27 and J usage is TRBJ1-4; no reliable D call. From germline, CDR1 is MNHEY and CDR2 SMNVEV (reference sequence). This CDR3 comprises 15 residues. V was trimmed by 5 bases and J by 5 bases, leaving 15 bases between them. The CDR3 spells CASSLWSALNEKLFF. The CDR3 DNA sequence: TGTGCCAGCAGTCTTTGGAGTGCCCTGAATGAAAAACTGTTTTTT.

This chain uses TRBV6-5 with TRBJ2-7; 7 bases match TRBD2. CDR1 and CDR2 from the germline V gene are MNHEY and SVGAGI. V lost 0 bases and J lost 2; bases outside the gene matches: 7. This CDR3 has 16 amino acids. The CDR3 region has the DNA TGTGCCAGCAGTTACTCCACGGGACTACCCCCCTACGAGCAGTACTTC. Its protein is CASSYSTGLPPYEQYF.

V usage is TRBV9 and J usage is TRBJ2-2; 11 bases map to TRBD2. J lost 1 base, V lost 3 bases, and 5 bases had no gene match. Germline lookup yields CDR1 SGDLS and CDR2 YYNGEE. The length of the CDR3 is 17 residues. The CDR3 sequence is CASSALTSGVNTGELFF. The CDR3 DNA reads as TGTGCCAGCAGCGCCCTGACTAGCGGGGTGAACACCGGGGAGCTGTTTTTT.

The V call is TRBV7-9, the J call TRBJ2-7; 12 bases match TRBD2. V was clipped by 4 bases and J by 4 bases; unmatched bases: 5. This CDR3 comprises 15 residues. The germline CDR1 and CDR2 sequences are SEHNR and FQNEAQ (reference sequence). In nucleotides, the CDR3 is TGTGCCAGCAGCTCTAGCGGGAGGGCCGGATACGAGCAGTACTTC. It yields the protein CASSSSGRAGYEQYF.

V gene TRBV19 combines with J gene TRBJ2-3; perhaps TRBD1 as D (6 bases). Trimming cost V 4 bases and J 4 bases, with 9 bases left between them. This CDR3 region has 13 residues. The germline CDR1 and CDR2 sequences are LNHDA and SQIVND (reference sequence). CDR3 sequence: CASSTPGADTQYF. The CDR3 region has the DNA TGTGCCAGTAGTACCCCAGGGGCAGATACGCAGTATTTT.